The 23 T cell receptor beta chains below all came from one sample that was sequenced in a study of vaccination effects on CD4 cells after COVID-19. TCRdb's copy holds only in-frame clones and misses some; the assay was immunoSEQ multiplex PCR. Among tens of thousands of clones, around 70% were seen once, and the ten largest hold 12%. Antigen-specific CD4+ T cells were expanded (with viral peptide pools) by the ViraFEST assay ahead of sequencing. Investigators separated out CD4+ T cells once approximately 10 days of culture had passed. Their cognate antigens are unknown. The sequencing used CD4+ T cells from PBMCs cultured with HCoV-229E spike peptides, collected before COVID-19 vaccination. Receptor source: a human donor who received a COVID-19 vaccine.

The gene calls are TRBV6-4 and TRBJ2-5; TRBD1 matches at 7 bases. Germline CDR1 MRHNA, CDR2 SNTAGT. This CDR3 spans 13 amino acids. Trimming at V came to 5 bases and at J to 4 bases, leaving 4 bases not matched to a gene. CDR3 region: CASSQTGRETQYF. The CDR3 DNA follows: TGTGCCAGCAGTCAGACAGGGAGAGAGACCCAGTACTTC.

The chain joins TRBV4-1 to TRBJ2-6; 7 nucleotides agree with TRBD1. V was pared by 5 bases and J by 0 bases, with 7 bases of the junction left unmatched. Germline V lookup: CDR1 MGHRA, CDR2 YSYEKL. This CDR3 spans 17 amino acids. CDR3 in amino acids: CASSKGTASSGANVLTF. CDR3 bases: TGCGCCAGCAGCAAAGGGACAGCGAGCTCTGGGGCCAACGTCCTGACTTTC.

The chain combines TRBV5-1 with TRBJ1-1, with 10 bases lining up with TRBD1. Per the germline V gene, CDR1 is SGHRS and CDR2 is YFSETQ. V was clipped by 5 bases and J by 5 bases; unmatched bases: 6. The CDR3 runs to 14 residues. This chain's CDR3 is CASSYRDRGTEAFF. The CDR3 DNA reads as TGCGCCAGCAGTTACCGGGACAGGGGAACTGAAGCTTTCTTT.

The chain recombines TRBV5-1 with TRBJ2-3; 7 bases line up with TRBD2. This CDR3 has 15 amino acids. Germline lookup yields CDR1 SGHRS and CDR2 YFSETQ. V lost 5 bases and J lost 5; bases outside the gene matches: 11. The CDR3 DNA follows: TGCGCCAGCAGATCCAGCGGGATGAGTATAGATACGCAGTATTTT. Translating gives CASRSSGMSIDTQYF. The whole variable domain, remainder taken from reference TRBV5-1 and TRBJ2-3, is KAGVTQTPRYLIKTRGQQVTLSCSPISGHRSVSWYQQTPGQGLQFLFEYFSETQRNKGNFPGRFSGRQFSNSRSEMNVSTLELGDSALYLCASRSSGMSIDTQYFGPGTRLTVL.

The rearrangement joins TRBV19 to TRBJ1-1; D not certain. The V end lost 6 bases, the J end lost 1 base, and 15 bases lay between the germline ends. Per germline, CDR1 LNHDA and CDR2 SQIVND (reference sequence). This CDR3 has 15 residues. CDR3 protein: CASRYGRQSNTEAFF. CDR3 bases: TGTGCCAGTAGATATGGCCGGCAGTCGAACACTGAAGCTTTCTTT. Combining the CDR3 with reference TRBV19 and TRBJ1-1 gives the whole variable domain DGGITQSPKYLFRKEGQNVTLSCEQNLNHDAMYWYRQDPGQGLRLIYYSQIVNDFQKGDIAEGYSVSREKKESFPLTVTSAQKNPTAFYLCASRYGRQSNTEAFFGQGTRLTVV.

V is TRBV4-2 and J is TRBJ2-4; weak D call: TRBD2 (5 bases). The CDR3 length is 18 residues. CDR1 and CDR2 (germline): LGHNA, YNFKEQ. Trimming removed 0 bases at V and 1 base at J, with 16 bases between. The CDR3 loop is CASSQEVRLRVAKNIQYF. CDR3 in DNA: TGTGCCAGCAGCCAAGAGGTGCGACTGAGGGTCGCCAAAAACATTCAGTACTTC.

The rearrangement links TRBV28 to TRBJ2-2; TRBD2 matches 9 bases. Germline V gene data show CDR1 as MDHEN and CDR2 as SYDVKM. The length of the CDR3 is 16 residues. Trimming at V came to 2 bases and at J to 6 bases, leaving 7 bases not matched to a gene. CDR3 bases: TGTGCCAGCAGTTTAGTAGCGGGAGCCTCGGCCGGGGAGCTGTTTTTT. The encoded protein is CASSLVAGASAGELFF.

The V call is TRBV7-9, the J call TRBJ2-4, with D perhaps matching TRBD2 (5 bases). This CDR3 has 18 amino acids. Deletions cut 4 bases from V and 1 base from J, with 20 bases between. Germline lookup yields CDR1 SEHNR and CDR2 FQNEAQ (reference sequence). The CDR3: CASSSAIVASEAKNIQYF. The CDR3 DNA sequence: TGTGCCAGCAGCTCCGCCATAGTAGCGTCTGAGGCCAAAAACATTCAGTACTTC.

The sample holds one count of this clone. The CDR3 loop is CASRDRSVDYGYTF. The CDR3 DNA is TGTGCCAGCAGGGACAGGAGTGTTGACTATGGCTACACCTTC. The chain links TRBV6-5 to TRBJ1-2; 7 bases align to TRBD1. Trimming at V came to 6 bases and at J to 3 bases, leaving 7 bases not matched to a gene. This CDR3 contains 14 residues. Germline V gene sequence: CDR1 MNHEY, CDR2 SVGAGI.

V gene TRBV6-1 combines with J gene TRBJ2-1; tentative D call: TRBD2 (5 bases). Trimming removed 4 bases at V and 7 bases at J, with 20 bases between. Per the germline V gene, CDR1 is MNHNS and CDR2 is SASEGT. This CDR3 spans 16 amino acids. This CDR3 reads CASSGGSPKPPNEQFF. The CDR3, as DNA: TGTGCCAGCAGTGGCGGGTCCCCGAAACCCCCGAATGAGCAGTTCTTC.

This clone was seen a few times. The V gene is TRBV2, the J gene TRBJ2-1, with 13 nucleotides matching TRBD2. Germline CDR1 and CDR2: SNHLY and FYNNEI. V gave up 6 bases and J gave up 8 bases; unmatched junction bases: 10. The CDR3 loop spans 16 amino acids. Here the CDR3 reads CASSPRLAGGGDEQFF. For the CDR3, the DNA is TGTGCCAGCAGCCCACGACTAGCGGGAGGTGGCGATGAGCAGTTCTTC.

This sequence joins TRBV2 and TRBJ1-1; D unclear. This CDR3 has 13 residues. V gave up 5 bases and J gave up 0 bases, with 7 bases separating them. Germline CDR1 SNHLY, CDR2 FYNNEI. The CDR3 is CASSPLLNTEAFF. In nucleotides, the CDR3 is TGTGCCAGCAGTCCCCTCCTGAACACTGAAGCTTTCTTT.

The gene calls are TRBV25-1 and TRBJ2-1; 10 nucleotides align to TRBD1. The CDR3 spans 13 residues. Germline V lookup: CDR1 MGHDK, CDR2 SYGVNS. The ends lost 10 bases at V and 6 bases at J; junction bases unmatched: 6. The CDR3 DNA reads as TGTGCCACAAGACAGGGGGCTCGCAATGAGCAGTTCTTC. Amino acid sequence: CATRQGARNEQFF. Using reference TRBV25-1 and TRBJ2-1 for the parts outside the CDR3, the full variable domain is EADIYQTPRYLVIGTGKKITLECSQTMGHDKMYWYQQDPGMELHLIHYSYGVNSTEKGDLSSESTVSRIRTEHFPLTLESARPSHTSQYLCATRQGARNEQFFGPGTRLTVL.

This chain uses TRBV7-2 with TRBJ2-5; possible D gene TRBD1, 5 bases. Germline-derived CDR1 and CDR2 are SGHTA and FQGNSA. The V end was cut by 7 bases, the J end by 4 bases, with 10 bases between. The CDR3 loop spans 12 amino acids. CDR3 in DNA: TGTGCCAGCACCCTAGGGGCAGAGACCCAGTACTTC. It encodes CASTLGAETQYF. Full variable domain (remainder filled in from reference TRBV7-2 and TRBJ2-5): GAGVSQSPSNKVTEKGKDVELRCDPISGHTALYWYRQSLGQGLEFLIYFQGNSAPDKSGLPSDRFSAERTGGSVSTLTIQRTQQEDSAVYLCASTLGAETQYFGPGTRLLVL.

The V call is TRBV4-2, the J call TRBJ2-5; no clear D. The CDR3 consists of 13 residues. The V gene lost 4 bases and the J gene lost 3 bases, with 9 bases spanning the gap. Germline V gene lookup returns CDR1 LGHNA and CDR2 YNFKEQ. The CDR3 nucleotides are TGTGCCAGCAGCCCCCGACCGAAAGAGACCCAGTACTTC. Protein sequence: CASSPRPKETQYF.

V usage is TRBV2 and J usage is TRBJ1-5; 10 nucleotides align to TRBD1. This CDR3 spans 15 amino acids. Trimming took 5 bases from V and 6 from J; bases not matched to a gene: 7. Germline CDR1 reads SNHLY; CDR2 reads FYNNEI. The CDR3 DNA follows: TGTGCCAGCAGTTCCGGGACAGGGGTTTCTCAGCCCCAGCATTTT. It yields the protein CASSSGTGVSQPQHF.

This chain uses TRBV19 with TRBJ2-1; D perhaps matches TRBD1 (5 bases). Germline-derived CDR1 and CDR2 are LNHDA and SQIVND (reference sequence). The CDR3 is 14 amino acids. Trimming removed 5 bases at V and 4 bases at J, with 12 bases between. The CDR3 DNA reads TGTGCCAGTAGTCTGCAGGGTGGTTACAATGAGCAGTTCTTC. This translates into CASSLQGGYNEQFF.

This clone was recorded only once. This rearrangement joins TRBV30 to TRBJ2-3; D possibly corresponds to TRBD1 (6 bases). Trimming shortened V by 2 bases and J by 2 bases, and 8 bases separated the two germline ends. Germline lookup yields CDR1 GTSNPN and CDR2 SVGIG (reference sequence). The CDR3 spans 13 residues. CDR3 loop: CAWSRGYTDTQYF. In DNA, the CDR3 is TGTGCCTGGAGTAGGGGGTACACAGATACGCAGTATTTT.

The J gene is TRBJ2-1, the V gene TRBV18, with TRBD2 matching over 14 bases. V shed 5 bases and J 7 bases; nucleotides not matched to a gene: 4. The germline gives CDR1 KGHSH, CDR2 LQKENI. The CDR3 has 15 amino acids. In nucleotides, the CDR3 is TGTGCCAGCTCAACCGGGACTAGCGGGAGAAATGAGCAGTTCTTC. Encoded protein: CASSTGTSGRNEQFF.

This clone was recorded a few times. This sequence joins TRBV2 and TRBJ1-1; no firm D call. CDR1 and CDR2 from the germline V gene are SNHLY and FYNNEI. This CDR3 has 11 residues. V shed 6 bases and J shed 13 bases, with 15 bases lying between them. DNA for the CDR3: TGTGCCAGCAGCCGATATAGGTTTGTTTTCTTT. Its translation: CASSRYRFVFF.

This sequence joins TRBV20-1 and TRBJ2-7, with D unresolved. The CDR3 has 13 residues. Germline V lookup: CDR1 DFQATT, CDR2 SNEGSKA (reference sequence). The V gene lost 3 bases and the J gene lost 2 bases, with 11 bases spanning the gap. The CDR3 sequence is CSASLTGTYEQYF. CDR3 in DNA: TGCAGTGCTAGTTTAACCGGAACCTACGAGCAGTACTTC.

V gene TRBV21-1 combines with J gene TRBJ1-1. TRBV21-1 is a known pseudogene. CDR3 length: 17 residues. Here the CDR3 DNA reads TGTGCCAGCAGCAAAGCGATGAGTTTCCTCCCCAACACTGAAGCTTTCTTT. Its translation is CASSKAMSFLPNTEAFF.

This clone was detected only once. J is TRBJ1-2 and V is TRBV5-1; no reliable D call. V lost 6 bases to trimming and J lost 5 bases, with 11 bases between them. Germline V gene data show CDR1 as SGHRS and CDR2 as YFSETQ. CDR3 size: 12 residues. The CDR3 DNA follows: TGCGCCAGCAAGGGTGCAGCTTATGGCTACACCTTC. Translated: CASKGAAYGYTF.